The T cell receptor beta chain described here comes from a study of blood T cells in healthy people across ages. For the study at large: Template switching recovered approximately one barcoded beta molecule for every two T cells.

Findings and caveats of the study: As naive T cell percentage varied, TCR beta diversity correlated strongly with it.

This clonotype has a handful of counts. Its antigen is as yet unknown. For the second PCR, which ran for about 7 to 11 cycles, a sample-barcoded 5' primer and a J-beta primer mix were used. TCRdb reprocessed the 5' RACE reads via MiXCR and lists one record per CDR3 protein. The repertoire has roughly 900,000 distinct CDR3 sequences, approximately 49% of them found once; the top ten carry about an eighth. The CDR3 covers 13 residues. The germline CDR1 and CDR2 sequences are MRHNA and SNTAGT. V lost 2 bases to trimming and J lost 4 bases, with 7 bases between them. The TCR comes from a man younger than 40 in good health. The source material was blood. The chain uses TRBV6-4 and TRBJ2-3; D gene unclear. CDR3: CASSDPPPDTQYF. For the CDR3, the DNA is TGTGCCAGCAGTGACCCCCCACCAGATACGCAGTATTTT.